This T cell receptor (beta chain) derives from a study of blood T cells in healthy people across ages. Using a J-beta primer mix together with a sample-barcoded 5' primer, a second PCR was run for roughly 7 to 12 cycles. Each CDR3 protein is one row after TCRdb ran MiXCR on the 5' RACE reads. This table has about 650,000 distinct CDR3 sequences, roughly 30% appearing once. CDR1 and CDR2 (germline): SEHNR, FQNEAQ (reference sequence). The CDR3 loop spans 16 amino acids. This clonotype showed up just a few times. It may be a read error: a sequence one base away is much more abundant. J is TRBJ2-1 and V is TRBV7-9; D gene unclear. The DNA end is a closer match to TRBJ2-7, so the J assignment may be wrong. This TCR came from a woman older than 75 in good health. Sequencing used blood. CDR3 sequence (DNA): TGTGCCAGCACCTCCGGACCGGCGAGCTCCTACAATGAGCAGTACTTC. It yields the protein CASTSGPASSYNEQYF.